This T cell receptor beta chain was captured in a study of blood T cells in healthy people across ages. Study-wide context: About one barcoded beta molecule per two T cells was the capture yield of template switching. Points from the study as a whole: Percentage of naive T cells showed a strong correlation with TCR beta diversity.

PCR was performed a second time for about 7 to 11 cycles using a sample-barcoded 5' primer and a J-beta primer mix. A single record per CDR3 protein comes from TCRdb applying MiXCR to the 5' RACE reads. Among about 750,000 distinct CDR3 sequences listed, about 48% were seen once. A word on this clonotype: The antigen remains undetermined.

Germline V gene data show CDR1 as MNHEY and CDR2 as SVGEGT. Trimming took 0 bases from V and 6 from J, leaving 15 bases between them. This CDR3 spans 16 amino acids. This receptor was obtained from an older man in good health. The chain employs TRBV6-2 or TRBV6-3 and TRBJ1-5; D not resolved. The material sequenced was blood. The CDR3 here is CASSYSSTALSQPQHF. The CDR3 DNA is TGTGCCAGCAGTTACTCTTCCACAGCCTTAAGTCAGCCCCAGCATTTT.